The clone carrying this T cell receptor (beta chain) has just a few counts. Its specificity is not known. Using its own MiXCR run on the 5' RACE reads, TCRdb lists one record per CDR3 protein. The sample records 500,000 to 600,000 distinct CDR3 sequences, 18% being singletons. This sample is drawn from a study of T-cell memory formation after mild COVID-19. Study outcomes and limitations: Among contracting clones, CD4+ were mainly CM/EM and CD8+ enriched in EMRA. Nothing confirmed that second-wave clones peaking on day 37 were specific for SARS-CoV-2.

Germline lookup yields CDR1 MRHNA and CDR2 SNTAGT. V lost 8 bases and J lost 3; bases outside the gene matches: 3. The CDR3 has 13 residues. The rearrangement links TRBV6-4 to TRBJ2-1; TRBD2 agrees at 8 bases. The sample consisted of PBMCs or a T cell subset sorted from them (not recorded which). This clonotype was obtained from an adult woman who had mild COVID-19 (a few samples of this study predate the infection). Cell type and time point are not known. CDR3 region: CASPGLVYNEQFF. For the CDR3, the DNA is TGTGCCAGCCCGGGACTAGTCTACAATGAGCAGTTCTTC.